These T cell receptor beta chains were read from a single sample in a study of cytotoxic CD8 clonotypes in ibrutinib-treated CLL. Data came from immunoSEQ multiplex PCR; TCRdb stores just in-frame clones and leaves some out. The data show some 120,000 clones, with around four fifths seen just once and 3.3% held by the top ten. Sequencing used PBMCs, obtained after 24 months of ibrutinib treatment. The receptors shown here come from a human donor with chronic lymphocytic leukemia. CDR3s include the opening cysteine and the closing phenylalanine or tryptophan. Each record gives: J gene, V gene, D gene, clone size, CDR3 DNA, CDR3 protein. The D gene is left open where the match is weak. A clone size is listed for some rows: how often the clone was seen (once, few, many), or a class if it is expanded.

TRBJ2-1 TRBV6-1 TRBD1 . TGTGCCAGCAGTAAAGAAGGACAGGGGCGAGGGAATGAGCAGTTCTTC CASSKEGQGRGNEQFF
TRBJ1-1 TRBV4-1 . once TGCGCCAGCAGCCCCGGGAGTTTGAACACTGAAGCTTTCTTT CASSPGSLNTEAFF
TRBJ1-5 TRBV29-1 . . TGCAGCGTTGGTCGGAGCAATCAGCCCCAGCATTTT CSVGRSNQPQHF
TRBJ1-1 TRBV7-8 . once TGTGCCAGCAGCTTAGAAACTGAAGCTTTCTTT CASSLETEAFF
TRBJ2-5 TRBV6-6 TRBD1 . TGTGCCAGCAACCCGGGACAGGGGGTGGAGACCCAGTACTTC CASNPGQGVETQYF
TRBJ1-4 TRBV5-4 . . TGTGCCAGCAGCCCGGAACCCAACGGGGAAAAACTGTTTTTT CASSPEPNGEKLFF
TRBJ1-2 TRBV18 . . TGTGCCAGCTCGGCCGAATCCTATGGCTACACCTTC CASSAESYGYTF
TRBJ2-7 TRBV20-1 . . TGCAGTGCAGGATACGAGCAGTACTTC CSAGYEQYF
TRBJ2-7 TRBV4-3 TRBD1 once TGCGCCAGCAGCCAAATCCGGGACAGCTCCTACGAGCAGTACTTC CASSQIRDSSYEQYF
TRBJ1-1 TRBV6-5 . . TGTGCCAGCAGCGCTCCTGAGTCGAGCACTGAAGCTTTCTTT CASSAPESSTEAFF
TRBJ2-7 TRBV27 . . TGTGCCAGCAAGGGCCGCTCCGGCTACGAGCAGTACTTC CASKGRSGYEQYF
TRBJ2-3 TRBV11-2 . . TGTGCCAGCAGCCGACTCCCAGATACGCAGTATTTT CASSRLPDTQYF
TRBJ1-1 TRBV7-8 TRBD1 once TGTGCCAGCAGCCCCCGGACAGGGGGGAACACTGAAGCTTTCTTT CASSPRTGGNTEAFF
TRBJ1-6 TRBV7-2 . once TGTGCCAGCAGCTTAGGGGGGGAAAATTCACCCCTCCACTTT CASSLGGENSPLHF
TRBJ1-4 TRBV29-1 . . TGCAGCGTTGAAACCCCGAATGAAAAACTGTTTTTT CSVETPNEKLFF
TRBJ2-7 TRBV5-1 TRBD1 . TGCGCCAGCAGCTTGGTTTTCGGGACAGGGGCAGAGGAGCAGTACTTC CASSLVFGTGAEEQYF
TRBJ1-1 TRBV7-2 . . TGTGCCAGCAGCTTTCCCGGGATGAACACTGAAGCTTTCTTT CASSFPGMNTEAFF
TRBJ1-2 TRBV9 TRBD1 . TGTGCCAGCAGCGCCCGTGGACAGGGTACGGGTGGCTACACCTTC CASSARGQGTGGYTF
TRBJ1-5 TRBV5-5 TRBD1 . TGTGCCAGCAGCTGGACAGGGTTAGGCCAGCCCCAGCATTTT CASSWTGLGQPQHF
TRBJ1-2 TRBV11-2 TRBD1 once TGTGCCAGCAGCCCCGGACAGGGGTCCTGGTATGGCTACACCTTC CASSPGQGSWYGYTF
TRBJ2-7 TRBV7-2 . . TGTGCCAGCAGCTTAGATCCAGCCGATTACGAGCAGTACTTC CASSLDPADYEQYF
TRBJ2-7 TRBV7-2 . . TGTGCCAGCAGCCTATATTACGAGCAGTACTTC CASSLYYEQYF
TRBJ2-3 TRBV5-6 . . TGTGCCAGCAGTACCCAGGGGGGGAGAACAGATACGCAGTATTTT CASSTQGGRTDTQYF
TRBJ1-5 TRBV5-4 TRBD1 . TGTGCCAGCAGCTTGGCCGGACAGGGCAATCAGCCCCAGCATTTT CASSLAGQGNQPQHF
TRBJ2-7 TRBV28 TRBD2 . TGTGCCAGCAGTCTCCCGGGACTAGCGGCCGAGCAGTACTTC CASSLPGLAAEQYF
TRBJ1-6 TRBV7-8 . . TGTGCCAGCATAGGAGCAACTAATTCACCCCTCCACTTT CASIGATNSPLHF
TRBJ2-3 TRBV9 . . TGTGCCAGCAGCGCGGACTTTCGCACAGATACGCAGTATTTT CASSADFRTDTQYF
TRBJ1-6 TRBV30 TRBD1 . TGTGCCTGGAATGACAGGGTTGAGTCACCCCTCCACTTT CAWNDRVESPLHF
TRBJ2-1 TRBV5-6 TRBD2 . TGTGCCAGCCGCTCTAGCGGGGACTACAATGAGCAGTTCTTC CASRSSGDYNEQFF